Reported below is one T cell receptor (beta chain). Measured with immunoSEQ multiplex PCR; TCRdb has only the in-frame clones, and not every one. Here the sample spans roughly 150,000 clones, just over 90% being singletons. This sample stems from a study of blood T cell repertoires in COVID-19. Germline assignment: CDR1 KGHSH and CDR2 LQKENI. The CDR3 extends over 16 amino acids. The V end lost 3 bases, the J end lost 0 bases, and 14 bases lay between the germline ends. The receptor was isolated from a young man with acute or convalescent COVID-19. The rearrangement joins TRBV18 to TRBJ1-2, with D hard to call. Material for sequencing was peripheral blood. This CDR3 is CASSPAQRAANYGYTF. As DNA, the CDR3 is TGTGCCAGCTCACCTGCACAGAGGGCAGCTAACTATGGCTACACCTTC.